These 10 T cell receptor beta chains came from one sample sequenced in a study of cytomegalovirus exposure and HLA in healthy donors. The PCR was carried out with 60 Vbeta primers and 13 Jbeta primers. Produced via immunoSEQ multiplex PCR; TCRdb's table is partial and in-frame only. The sample has 80,000 to 90,000 clones; roughly 77% are singletons. Sequencing used PBMCs. The source is a man aged 35 to 55 in good health and CMV-seronegative.

The V and J genes are TRBV28 and TRBJ2-3; D call uncertain. This CDR3 comprises 15 residues. Germline loops: CDR1 MDHEN, CDR2 SYDVKM. Trimming cost V 2 bases and J 2 bases, with 11 bases left between them. The CDR3 DNA follows: TGTGCCAGCAGTTTACCCCCGGAGAACACAGATACGCAGTATTTT. This gives the protein CASSLPPENTDTQYF.

The chain links TRBV7-9 to TRBJ2-7; 9 bases align to TRBD1. The CDR3 sequence is 14 residues long. V shed 5 bases, J shed 7 bases, and the junction held 9 bases outside the gene matches. CDR1 and CDR2 (germline): SEHNR, FQNEAQ (reference sequence). CDR3 residues: CASSGRDRVREQYF. The CDR3 DNA follows: TGTGCCAGCAGCGGCCGGGACAGGGTGCGGGAGCAGTACTTC.

This clone showed up just a few times. The V gene is TRBV10-1, the J gene TRBJ2-7; 7 bases are shared with TRBD1. The CDR3 extends over 13 amino acids. CDR1 WNHNN and CDR2 SYGVQD come from the germline V gene (reference sequence). V shed 6 bases and J 0 bases; nucleotides not matched to a gene: 2. The CDR3 sequence is CASSQGDSYEQYF. CDR3 DNA sequence: TGCGCCAGCAGCCAGGGGGACTCCTACGAGCAGTACTTC.

The CDR3 is CASSLKQSGGGGTF. The CDR3 nucleotides are TGCGCCAGCAGCTTGAAACAATCGGGAGGAGGGGGCACCTTC. The V call is TRBV5-1, the J call TRBJ1-2; possible D gene TRBD1, 6 bases. Trimming cost V 1 base and J 13 bases, with 20 bases left between them. The CDR3 sequence is 14 residues long. Germline CDR1 SGHRS, CDR2 YFSETQ. Drawing the rest from reference TRBV5-1 and TRBJ1-2, the complete variable domain is KAGVTQTPRYLIKTRGQQVTLSCSPISGHRSVSWYQQTPGQGLQFLFEYFSETQRNKGNFPGRFSGRQFSNSRSEMNVSTLELGDSALYLCASSLKQSGGGGTFGSGTRLTVV.

The CDR3 nucleotides read TGTGCCAGCAGTTACATCTTGGGGGGGCCCCAGCATTTT. Translated, it gives CASSYILGGPQHF. V and J are TRBV6-6 and TRBJ1-5; a weak D match, TRBD1 (5 bases). V lost 2 bases and J 9 bases, leaving 11 bases between the germline ends. This CDR3 region has 13 residues. CDR1 and CDR2 (germline): MNHNY, SVGAGI (reference sequence).

The chain combines TRBV30 with TRBJ2-7, with D unresolved. Trimming removed 4 bases from V and 5 bases from J, with 12 bases in between. Germline CDR1 is GTSNPN and CDR2 is SVGIG (reference sequence). The CDR3 consists of 12 residues. The CDR3 coding sequence is TGTGCCTGGACCCAATCGGGTAACGAGCAGTACTTC. This translates into CAWTQSGNEQYF.

The chain uses TRBV6-1 and TRBJ2-6; possibly TRBD2 for D (6 bases). Between the trimmed V and J ends, which lost 2 bases and 2 bases, there was a span of 7 bases. This CDR3 has 15 amino acids. Looked up from germline, CDR1 is MNHNS and CDR2 is SASEGT. The CDR3 nucleotides read TGTGCCAGCAGTGAACGGAGGGCTGGGGCCAACGTCCTGACTTTC. Protein product: CASSERRAGANVLTF.

The V call is TRBV28, the J call TRBJ1-4; D gene unclear. V lost 11 bases, J lost 8 bases, and 18 bases lay in between. The CDR3 is 13 amino acids. Germline loops: CDR1 MDHEN, CDR2 SYDVKM. The CDR3 is CAGSRGSREKLFF. DNA of the CDR3: TGTGCCGGATCCCGGGGATCAAGGGAAAAACTGTTTTTT.

The chain is built from TRBV10-3 and TRBJ1-1; 9 bases line up with TRBD1. The CDR3 sequence is 13 residues long. Trimming removed 6 bases from V and 3 bases from J; junction bases left unmatched: 2. Germline assignment: CDR1 ENHRY and CDR2 SYGVKD. The CDR3 loop reads CAIRGQGDTEAFF. The CDR3 nucleotides are TGTGCCATCAGGGGACAGGGTGACACTGAAGCTTTCTTT.

The chain combines TRBV28 with TRBJ1-2; no clear D gene. In germline, CDR1 is MDHEN, CDR2 SYDVKM. The CDR3 length is 12 residues. V lost 5 bases and J 0 bases, leaving 4 bases between the germline ends. CDR3 residues: CASSNSNYGYTF. The CDR3 DNA reads as TGTGCCAGCAGTAACTCTAACTATGGCTACACCTTC.